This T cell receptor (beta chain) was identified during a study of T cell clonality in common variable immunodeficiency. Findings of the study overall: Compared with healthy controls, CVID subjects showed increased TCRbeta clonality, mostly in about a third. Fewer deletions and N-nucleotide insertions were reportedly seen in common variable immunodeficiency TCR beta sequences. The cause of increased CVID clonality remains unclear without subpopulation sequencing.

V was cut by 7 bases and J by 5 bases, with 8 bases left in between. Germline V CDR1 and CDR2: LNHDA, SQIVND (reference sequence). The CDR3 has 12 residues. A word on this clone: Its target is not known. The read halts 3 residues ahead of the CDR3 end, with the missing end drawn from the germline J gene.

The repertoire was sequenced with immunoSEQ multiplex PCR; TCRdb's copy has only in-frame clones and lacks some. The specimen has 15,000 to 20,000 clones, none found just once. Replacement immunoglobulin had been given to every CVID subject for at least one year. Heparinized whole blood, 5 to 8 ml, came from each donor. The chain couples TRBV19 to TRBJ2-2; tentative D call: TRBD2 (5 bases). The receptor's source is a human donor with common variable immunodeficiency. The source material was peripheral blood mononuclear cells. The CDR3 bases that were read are TGTGCCAGTAATCAGCGGACCGGGGAG. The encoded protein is CASNQRTGE. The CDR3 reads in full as CASNQRTGELFF. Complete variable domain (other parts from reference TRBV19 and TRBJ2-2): DGGITQSPKYLFRKEGQNVTLSCEQNLNHDAMYWYRQDPGQGLRLIYYSQIVNDFQKGDIAEGYSVSREKKESFPLTVTSAQKNPTAFYLCASNQRTGELFFGEGSRLTVL.